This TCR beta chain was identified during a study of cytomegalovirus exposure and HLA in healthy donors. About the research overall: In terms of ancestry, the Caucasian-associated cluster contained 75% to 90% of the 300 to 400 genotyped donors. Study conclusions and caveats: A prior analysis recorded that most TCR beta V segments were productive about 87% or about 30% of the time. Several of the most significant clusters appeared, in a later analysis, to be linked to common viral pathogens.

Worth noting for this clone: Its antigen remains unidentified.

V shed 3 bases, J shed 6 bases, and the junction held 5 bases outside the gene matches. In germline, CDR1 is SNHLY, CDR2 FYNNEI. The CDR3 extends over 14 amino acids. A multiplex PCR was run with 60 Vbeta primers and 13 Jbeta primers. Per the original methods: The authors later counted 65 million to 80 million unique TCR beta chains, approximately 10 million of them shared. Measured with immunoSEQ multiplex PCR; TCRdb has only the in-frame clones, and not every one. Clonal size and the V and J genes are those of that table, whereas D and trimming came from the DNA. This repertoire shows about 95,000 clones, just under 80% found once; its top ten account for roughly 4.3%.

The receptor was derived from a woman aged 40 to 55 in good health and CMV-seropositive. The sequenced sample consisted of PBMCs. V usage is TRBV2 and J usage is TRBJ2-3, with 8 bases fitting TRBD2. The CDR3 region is CASSEREATDTQYF. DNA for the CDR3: TGTGCCAGCAGTGAGCGGGAGGCAACGGATACGCAGTATTTT. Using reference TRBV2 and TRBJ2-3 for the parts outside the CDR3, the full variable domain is EPEVTQTPSHQVTQMGQEVILRCVPISNHLYFYWYRQILGQKVEFLVSFYNNEISEKSEIFDDQFSVERPDGSNFTLKIRSTKLEDSAMYFCASSEREATDTQYFGPGTRLTVL.